This section outlines one TCR beta chain sequence together with its context. The target of this receptor is not known. No base quality values were provided; no much bigger clone lies one nucleotide off. CD8 naive samples consisted of CD45RO-negative cells that were positively selected for CCR7, yielding a CD45RA+CCR7+ population without TemRA cells. Donors were healthy HIV-negative adults with no recently reported acute infections or vaccinations. Every donor was a Caucasian adult residing in Nashville, Tennessee, USA. After blood collection by leukapheresis, PBMCs were isolated using Ficoll-Histopaque density gradient centrifugation and then cryopreserved in the vapor phase of liquid nitrogen. Analytical flow cytometry was used to check the purity and quantity of every magnetically sorted T cell population. From each sorted fraction, genomic DNA was isolated and quantified by UV absorbance on a Nanodrop 2000c.

From the cysteine through the phenylalanine, the CDR3 covers 14 amino acids. The retained sequence is limited to the CDR3, 42 bases, with the frame set at the first base. Taken from the germline V gene (reference sequence), the CDR1 and CDR2 loops are SGHNT and YYREEE. Trimming removed 7 bases from V and 6 bases from J, leaving 17 bases between the germline ends. These data are taken from a study of shared clonotypes between healthy human individuals (dated by TCRdb to about 2020). Looking at the study overall: A couple of women and a few men aged 18 to 49 years were included in the cohort. Per donor, three plates each were used for CD4 naive and CD4 memory, two for CD8 naive, and one for CD8 memory. Blood TCR repertoires of four to six healthy adults were deeply sequenced to estimate repertoire size and the extent of clonotype sharing between individuals. To increase sequencing depth and limit assay-specific biases, TCR repertoire library preparation and sequencing were carried out by different laboratories using diverse techniques. Between about 0.8 and 9 billion PBMCs per donor were obtained by leukapheresis.

Results the study describes overall, beyond this receptor: Rarefaction of sorted-subset datasets indicated incomplete sequencing despite the large sequencing depth. Estimated clonotype richness was generally larger for naive than for memory subsets. Sampling was restricted to blood, and TCR repertoires in tissues likely differ from the TCR repertoires found in blood. Higher generation probabilities were observed for clonotypes shared by all four sorted-subset donors than for non-shared clonotypes. Pairwise subsampling led to the expectation that sequencing depth would affect the degree of clonotype sharing among donors. The small number of donors limited the genetic and exposure-history diversity represented. When several donors were compared, the shared fraction of clonotypes was about 5.4% for naive CD4, about 4% for naive CD8, more than 2% for memory CD4, and around 0.37% for memory CD8.

TCR CDR3 regions were amplified from genomic DNA by multiplex PCR using the deep immunoSEQ assay. Extracted genomic DNA from each cell subset was spread evenly across all wells of several immunoSEQ 96-well plates, with each plate serving as a replicate. For sorted subsets, around 200 ng genomic DNA, equal to tens of thousands of T cell genomes, was loaded into each replicate PCR. The purified libraries were quantified using a Qubit 3.0 fluorometer, sized with a Bioanalyzer 2100, and then quantified again using the KAPA Library Quantification kit. A separate single-read 150-cycle Illumina NextSeq 550 flow cell was used to sequence each immunoSEQ 96-well plate. In the paper's pipeline: The immunoSEQ output contained only junctional sequences without quality scores, so filtering could not match that applied to full-length reads. To assign V/J genes and CDR3, sequences were annotated using PyIR, a Python wrapper for IgBLAST v1.9, with IMGT germline references. Reads were removed for weak V/J assignments (E-value above 1e-6), missing CDR3, stop codons, out-of-frame junctions, or ambiguous translated residues. V3J clonotypes were defined as sequences sharing the same inferred V gene, J gene, and CDR3 amino acid sequence. Percentage overlap between repertoires was computed as shared unique clonotypes divided by the size of the smaller repertoire. Three approaches were used to assess repertoire richness: RTK rarefaction, the Chao1 estimator, and Recon v2.1 estimates of unobserved clonotypes. Generation probabilities were computed with OLGA for all TCRbeta clonotypes obtained by the gDNA method from a few donors. Not all clones reach the TCRdb copy of this immuneACCESS table, which keeps in-frame sequences only. Checked studies attribute under half of the gap to unresolved V genes and leave the rest unexplained. Clone size and the V and J calls come from that table; the DNA yielded D and trimming. The sample has 2 million to 2.5 million clones on record, approximately 94% of them singletons. The ten most abundant clones make up roughly 1% of the sample.

Sequenced sample: naive CD8+ T cells sorted from blood. Sample cell subset or site, as interpreted from the label and publication: CD45RA+CCR7+. This clonotype was obtained from a man aged 18 to 29 in good health. The sequence links TRBV5-4 to TRBJ2-1; no D gene call is confident. The DNA is as follows: TGTGCCAGCTCCCGGACCCAAGACCCCAATGAGCAGTTCTTC. The translation is CASSRTQDPNEQFF.